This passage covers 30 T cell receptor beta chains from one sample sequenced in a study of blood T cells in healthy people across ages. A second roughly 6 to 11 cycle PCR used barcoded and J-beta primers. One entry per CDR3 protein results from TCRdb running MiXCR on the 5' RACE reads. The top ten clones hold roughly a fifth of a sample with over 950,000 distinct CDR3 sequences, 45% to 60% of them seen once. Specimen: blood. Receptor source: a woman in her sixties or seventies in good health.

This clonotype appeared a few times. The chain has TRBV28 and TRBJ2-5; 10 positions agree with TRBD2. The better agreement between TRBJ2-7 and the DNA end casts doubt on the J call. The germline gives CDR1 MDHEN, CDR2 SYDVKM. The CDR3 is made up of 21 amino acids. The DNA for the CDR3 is TGTGCCAGCAGTATGGGGGAAAGGCTAGCGGGAGACCCGAAATCTTTATACGAGCAGTACTTC. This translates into CASSMGERLAGDPKSLYEQYF.

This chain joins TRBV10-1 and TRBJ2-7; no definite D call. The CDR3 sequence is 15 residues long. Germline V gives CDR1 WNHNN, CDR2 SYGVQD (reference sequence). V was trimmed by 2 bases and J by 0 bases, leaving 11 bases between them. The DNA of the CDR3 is TGCGCCAGCAGTGAGGGACCGGAGTCCTCCTACGAGCAGTACTTC. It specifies CASSEGPESSYEQYF.

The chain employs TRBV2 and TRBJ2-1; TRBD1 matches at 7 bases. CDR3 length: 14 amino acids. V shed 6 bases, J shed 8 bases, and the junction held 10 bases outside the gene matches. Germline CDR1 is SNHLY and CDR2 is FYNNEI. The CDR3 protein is CASRLTGEYYEQFF. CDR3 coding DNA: TGTGCCAGCAGGCTAACAGGGGAGTATTATGAGCAGTTCTTC.

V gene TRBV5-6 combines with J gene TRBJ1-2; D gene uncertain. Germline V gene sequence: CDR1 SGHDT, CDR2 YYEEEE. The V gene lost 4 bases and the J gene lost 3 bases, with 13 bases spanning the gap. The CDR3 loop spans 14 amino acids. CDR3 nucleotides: TGTGCCAGCAGCACGGCTGTCTACGACTATGGCTACACCTTC. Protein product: CASSTAVYDYGYTF.

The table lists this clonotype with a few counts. Here the CDR3 DNA reads TGTGCCAGCAGACTGACAGGGTATGGCTACACCTTC. This sequence encodes CASRLTGYGYTF. The chain has TRBV25-1 and TRBJ1-2; 7 bases align to TRBD1. V dropped 6 bases and J dropped 5; count of bases not matched to a gene: 3. The CDR3 spans 12 residues. The germline V gene has CDR1 MGHDK and CDR2 SYGVNS.

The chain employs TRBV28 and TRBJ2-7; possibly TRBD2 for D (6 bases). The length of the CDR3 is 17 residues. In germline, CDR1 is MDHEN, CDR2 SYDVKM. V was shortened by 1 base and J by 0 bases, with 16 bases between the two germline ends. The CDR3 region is CASSLSFFAGPSYEQYF. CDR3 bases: TGTGCCAGCAGTTTATCCTTTTTCGCGGGACCCTCCTACGAGCAGTACTTC.

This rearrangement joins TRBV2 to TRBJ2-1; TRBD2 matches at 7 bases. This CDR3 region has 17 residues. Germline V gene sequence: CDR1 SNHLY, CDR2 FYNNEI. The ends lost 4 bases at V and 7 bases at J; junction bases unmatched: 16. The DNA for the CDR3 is TGTGCCAGCAGTGTCGGCGGGAGACGGCTTACATCGAATGAGCAGTTCTTC. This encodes CASSVGGRRLTSNEQFF.

CDR3 in DNA: TGTGCCAGCAGCCAAGCGGTCAATGGCTACACCTTC. Translation: CASSQAVNGYTF. The gene calls are TRBV3-1 and TRBJ1-2; D remains ambiguous. Germline V gene data show CDR1 as LGHDT and CDR2 as YNNKEL (reference sequence). The CDR3 spans 12 residues. Trimming pared 1 base from V and 6 bases from J, leaving 6 bases between.

CDR3 coding DNA: TGCGCCAGCAGCTCGGAGGGGACAGGGGCCTTTGGGGCCAACGTCCTGACTTTC. Protein: CASSSEGTGAFGANVLTF. J is TRBJ2-6 and V is TRBV4-1; 10 bases fit TRBD1. The CDR3 is 18 amino acids. Germline CDR1 is MGHRA and CDR2 is YSYEKL. The ends lost 5 bases at V and 3 bases at J; junction bases unmatched: 10.

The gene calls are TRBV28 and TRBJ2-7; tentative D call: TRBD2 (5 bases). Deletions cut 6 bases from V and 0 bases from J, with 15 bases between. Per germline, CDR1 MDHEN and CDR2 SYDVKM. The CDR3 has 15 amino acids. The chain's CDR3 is CASRAGKTSSYEQYF. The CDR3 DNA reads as TGTGCCAGCAGAGCCGGGAAGACGAGCTCCTACGAGCAGTACTTC.

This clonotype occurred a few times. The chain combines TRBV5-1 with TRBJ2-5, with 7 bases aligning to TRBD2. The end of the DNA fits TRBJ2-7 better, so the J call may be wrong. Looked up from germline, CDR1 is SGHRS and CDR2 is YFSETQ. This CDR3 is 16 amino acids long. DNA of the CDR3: TGCGCCAGCAGCTTGGTCCCTAGCGGTACTCCTACCGAGCAGTACTTC. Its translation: CASSLVPSGTPTEQYF.

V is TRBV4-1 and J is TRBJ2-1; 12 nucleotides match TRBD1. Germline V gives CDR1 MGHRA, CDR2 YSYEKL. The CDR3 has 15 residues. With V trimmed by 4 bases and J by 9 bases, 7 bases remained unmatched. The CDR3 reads CASSPSGTGGGEQFF. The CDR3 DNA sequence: TGCGCCAGCAGCCCCTCCGGGACAGGGGGCGGTGAGCAGTTCTTC.

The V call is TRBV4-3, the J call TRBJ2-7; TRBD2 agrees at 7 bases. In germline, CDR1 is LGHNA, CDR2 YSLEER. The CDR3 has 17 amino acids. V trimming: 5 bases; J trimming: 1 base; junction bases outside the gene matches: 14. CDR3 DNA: TGCGCCAGCAGCGTAGACCCTTTAGCGGGCCCTTCCTACGAGCAGTACTTC. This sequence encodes CASSVDPLAGPSYEQYF.

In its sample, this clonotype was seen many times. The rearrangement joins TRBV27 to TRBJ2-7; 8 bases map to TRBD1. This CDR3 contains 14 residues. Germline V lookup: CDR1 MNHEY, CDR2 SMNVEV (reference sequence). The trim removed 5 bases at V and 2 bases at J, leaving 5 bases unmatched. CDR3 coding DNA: TGTGCCAGCAGTCCAGACAGGGGAACCTACGAGCAGTACTTC. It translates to CASSPDRGTYEQYF.

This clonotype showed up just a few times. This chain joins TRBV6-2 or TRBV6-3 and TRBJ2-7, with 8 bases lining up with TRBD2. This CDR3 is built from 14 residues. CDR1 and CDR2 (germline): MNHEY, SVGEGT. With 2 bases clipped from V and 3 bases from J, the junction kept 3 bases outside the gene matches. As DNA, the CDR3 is TGTGCCAGCAGTTACGAGCGGGAGAACTACGAGCAGTACTTC. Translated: CASSYERENYEQYF.

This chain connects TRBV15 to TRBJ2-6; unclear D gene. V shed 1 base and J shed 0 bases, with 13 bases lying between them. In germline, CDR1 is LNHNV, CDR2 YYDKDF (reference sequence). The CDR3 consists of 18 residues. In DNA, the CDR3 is TGTGCCACCAGCAGAGTACTCGGGCGGATCTCTGGGGCCAACGTCCTGACTTTC. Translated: CATSRVLGRISGANVLTF.

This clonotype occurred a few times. The CDR3 coding sequence is TGCAGCGTACCGGGACAGGACTTCTACGAGCAGTACTTC. Its translation: CSVPGQDFYEQYF. V is TRBV29-1 and J is TRBJ2-7, with 8 nucleotides matching TRBD1. CDR3 length equals 13 residues. Trimming took 6 bases from V and 3 from J; bases not matched to a gene: 7. Germline lookup yields CDR1 SQVTM and CDR2 ANQGSEA.

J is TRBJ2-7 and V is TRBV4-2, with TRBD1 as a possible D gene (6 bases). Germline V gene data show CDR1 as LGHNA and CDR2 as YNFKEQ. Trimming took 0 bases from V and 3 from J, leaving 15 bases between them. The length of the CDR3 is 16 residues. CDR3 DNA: TGTGCCAGCAGCCAAGATCGGCAGGGGCGTAACTACGAGCAGTACTTC. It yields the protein CASSQDRQGRNYEQYF.

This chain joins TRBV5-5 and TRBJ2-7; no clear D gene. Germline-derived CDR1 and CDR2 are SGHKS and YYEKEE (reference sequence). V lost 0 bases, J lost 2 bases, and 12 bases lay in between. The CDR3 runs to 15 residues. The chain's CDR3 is CASSLGPLEPYEQYF. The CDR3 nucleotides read TGTGCCAGCAGCTTGGGACCACTTGAGCCCTACGAGCAGTACTTC.

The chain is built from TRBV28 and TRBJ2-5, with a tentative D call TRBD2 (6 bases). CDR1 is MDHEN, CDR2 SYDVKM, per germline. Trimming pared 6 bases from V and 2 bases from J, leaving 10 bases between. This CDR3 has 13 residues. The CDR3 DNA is TGTGCCAGCAGCCGGAGGGATCAAGAGACCCAGTACTTC. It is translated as CASSRRDQETQYF.

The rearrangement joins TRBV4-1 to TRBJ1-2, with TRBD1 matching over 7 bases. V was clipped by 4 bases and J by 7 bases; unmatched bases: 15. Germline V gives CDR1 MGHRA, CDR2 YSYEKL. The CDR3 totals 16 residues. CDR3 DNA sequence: TGCGCCAGCAGCCGGTCCCCGACAGGGATGAATCGTGGCTACACCTTC. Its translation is CASSRSPTGMNRGYTF.

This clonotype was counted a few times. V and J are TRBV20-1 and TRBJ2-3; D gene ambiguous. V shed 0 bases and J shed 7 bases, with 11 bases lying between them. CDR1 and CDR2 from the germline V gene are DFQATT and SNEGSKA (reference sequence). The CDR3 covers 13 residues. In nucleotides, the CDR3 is TGCAGTGCTAGAGAACTGGTTATCCATACGCAGTATTTT. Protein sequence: CSARELVIHTQYF.

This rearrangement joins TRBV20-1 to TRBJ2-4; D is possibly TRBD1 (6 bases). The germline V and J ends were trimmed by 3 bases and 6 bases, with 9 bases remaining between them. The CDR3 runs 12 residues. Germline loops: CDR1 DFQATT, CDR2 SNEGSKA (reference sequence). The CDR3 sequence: CSASQGINIQYF. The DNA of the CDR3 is TGCAGTGCTAGCCAGGGGATAAACATTCAGTACTTC.

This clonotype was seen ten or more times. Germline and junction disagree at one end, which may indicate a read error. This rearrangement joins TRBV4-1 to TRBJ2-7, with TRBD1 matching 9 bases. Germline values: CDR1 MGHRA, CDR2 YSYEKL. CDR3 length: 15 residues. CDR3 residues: CASSQPGQGAYEQYF. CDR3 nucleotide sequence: TGTGCCAGCAGTCAACCGGGACAGGGAGCCTACGAGCAGTACTTC.

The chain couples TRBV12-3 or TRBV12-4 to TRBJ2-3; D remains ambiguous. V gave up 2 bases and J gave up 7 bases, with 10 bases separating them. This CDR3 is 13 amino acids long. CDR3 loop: CASSLTRSNTQYF. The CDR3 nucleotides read TGTGCCAGCAGTTTAACCCGGTCTAATACGCAGTATTTT.

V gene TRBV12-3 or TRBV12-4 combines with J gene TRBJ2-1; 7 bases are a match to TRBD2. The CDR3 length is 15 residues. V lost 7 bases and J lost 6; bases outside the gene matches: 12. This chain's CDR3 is CASMGVRELFNEQFF. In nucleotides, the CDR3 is TGTGCCAGCATGGGGGTGCGGGAGTTATTCAATGAGCAGTTCTTC.

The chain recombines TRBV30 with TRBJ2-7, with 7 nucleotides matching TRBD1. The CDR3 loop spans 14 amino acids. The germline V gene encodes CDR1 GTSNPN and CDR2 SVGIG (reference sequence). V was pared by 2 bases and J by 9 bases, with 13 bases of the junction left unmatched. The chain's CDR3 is CAWSLGQVYTGQYF. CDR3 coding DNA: TGTGCCTGGAGTTTAGGACAGGTCTACACTGGGCAGTACTTC.

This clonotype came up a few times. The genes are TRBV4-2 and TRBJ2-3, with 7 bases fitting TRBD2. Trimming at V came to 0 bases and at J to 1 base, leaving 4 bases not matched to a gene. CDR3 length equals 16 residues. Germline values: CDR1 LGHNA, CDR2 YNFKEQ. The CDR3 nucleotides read TGTGCCAGCAGCCAAGATCGTACTAGCGGCACAGATACGCAGTATTTT. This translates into CASSQDRTSGTDTQYF.

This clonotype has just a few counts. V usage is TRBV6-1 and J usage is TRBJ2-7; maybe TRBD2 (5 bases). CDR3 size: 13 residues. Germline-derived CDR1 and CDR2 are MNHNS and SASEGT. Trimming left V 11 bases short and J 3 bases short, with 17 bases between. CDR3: CAVEGGMSYEQYF. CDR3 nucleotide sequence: TGTGCCGTGGAAGGAGGTATGAGCTACGAGCAGTACTTC.

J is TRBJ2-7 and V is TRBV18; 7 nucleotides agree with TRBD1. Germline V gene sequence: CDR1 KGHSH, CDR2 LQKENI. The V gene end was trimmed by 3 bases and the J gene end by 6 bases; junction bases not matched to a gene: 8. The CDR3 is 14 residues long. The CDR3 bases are TGTGCCAGCTCACCGACAGGGTTTCTTATCGAGCAGTACTTC. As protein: CASSPTGFLIEQYF.